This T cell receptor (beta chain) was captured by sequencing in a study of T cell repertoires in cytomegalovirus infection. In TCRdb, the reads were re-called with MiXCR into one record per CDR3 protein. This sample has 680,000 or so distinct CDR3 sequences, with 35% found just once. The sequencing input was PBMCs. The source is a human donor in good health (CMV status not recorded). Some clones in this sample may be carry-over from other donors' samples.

CDR3 protein: CASSRQDGQPQHF. The CDR3 nucleotides read TGTGCCAGCAGTCGCCAGGACGGCCAGCCCCAGCATTTT. The chain uses TRBV6-1 and TRBJ1-5; D unresolved. There are 13 residues in the CDR3. The germline CDR1 and CDR2 sequences are MNHNS and SASEGT. The V end was cut by 5 bases, the J end by 7 bases, with 12 bases between.